This entry is about one TCR beta chain. Amplified TCR beta CDR3 regions came from RNA transcripts. First-round RT-PCR with HTBI primers amplified the TCR CDR3 region. TCRdb re-analysed the multiplex PCR reads in MiXCR, keeping a single row per CDR3 protein. This table holds roughly 740,000 distinct CDR3 sequences, 15% to 20% found once. These data belong to a study of T cells in Graves' hyperthyroidism and ophthalmopathy. Germline CDR1 SNHLY, CDR2 FYNNEI. The CDR3 length is 14 residues. V was clipped by 1 base and J by 7 bases, with 11 bases between them. Graves' hyperthyroidism was deemed stable given no ophthalmopathy progression within 18 months.

Sequenced sample: blood. V and J are TRBV2 and TRBJ2-1; a possible D gene is TRBD1 (5 bases). This sequence originates from a man between 18 and 29 years old with Graves' hyperthyroidism. The CDR3 reads CASSEVDSGNEQFF. The CDR3 nucleotides read TGTGCCAGCAGTGAAGTTGACAGTGGGAATGAGCAGTTCTTC.